The clone carrying this T cell receptor beta chain has just a few counts. What it recognizes is unknown. RNA transcripts gave rise to amplified TCR beta CDR3 regions. TCR CDR3 underwent first-round RT-PCR with the HTBI primer set. One entry per CDR3 protein, called by TCRdb with MiXCR from the multiplex PCR reads. The table has some 300,000 distinct CDR3 sequences, approximately 18% seen once; the top ten hold 39%. Individuals with ophthalmopathy presented a Clinical Activity Score of at least 3, a NOSPECS grade of at least 4 and a duration under 3 months. Using more than 7.5 ml of fresh peripheral blood, PBMCs were prepared. The V end was cut by 4 bases, the J end by 5 bases, with 14 bases between. Germline CDR1 reads SEHNR; CDR2 reads FQNEAQ (reference sequence). CDR3 length: 14 residues. This specimen belongs to a study of T cells in Graves' hyperthyroidism and ophthalmopathy. Notes on the study in general: Ophthalmopathy, as predicted by the model, came a median about seven months after the prediction.

The material sequenced was blood. The receptor was derived from a man aged 45-65 years with Graves' ophthalmopathy. The chain combines TRBV7-9 with TRBJ2-5; D possibly corresponds to TRBD2 (5 bases). The CDR3 here is CASSSSSYRETQYF. In DNA form, the CDR3 reads TGTGCCAGCAGCTCCTCTAGCTATCGGGAGACCCAGTACTTC.